A single sample gave rise to the 18 T cell receptor beta chains below, sequenced in a study of CD8 T cells in ankylosing spondylitis (dated by TCRdb to 2016 to 2017). The library was built by means of 5' RACE. Data came from an Illumina MiSeq. In TCRdb, the public reads were trimmed at Q25 with fastp and aligned with MiXCR, with productive beta chains retained. All rows with the same CDR3 protein become a single entry with the most common DNA and genes. The sample table records roughly 35,000 distinct CDR3 sequences; more than 15% of these occur just once. The ten largest clones add up to about 45% of the sample. The sequenced sample consisted of blood. These receptor sequences come from a male donor with ankylosing spondylitis or in good health (not recorded which).

This clonotype turned up a few times. This chain joins TRBV6-6 and TRBJ2-4; tentatively, D is TRBD1 (5 bases). Germline V gene data show CDR1 as MNHNY and CDR2 as SVGAGI (reference sequence). The length of the CDR3 is 14 residues. Trimming removed 4 bases from V and 6 bases from J, with 13 bases in between. The CDR3 spells CASSSTRGRNIQYF. The CDR3 bases are TGTGCCAGCAGTTCGACAAGGGGTCGAAACATTCAGTACTTC.

The table lists this clonotype with a few counts. V and J are TRBV20-1 and TRBJ2-3; TRBD1 aligns across 10 bases. CDR1 and CDR2 from the germline V gene are DFQATT and SNEGSKA (reference sequence). V dropped 6 bases and J dropped 6; count of bases not matched to a gene: 3. CDR3 length equals 12 residues. CDR3 loop: CSAGQGVDTQYF. The DNA for the CDR3 is TGCAGTGCAGGACAGGGGGTTGATACGCAGTATTTT.

The chain recombines TRBV12-3 or TRBV12-4 with TRBJ1-5; D unclear. Trimming shortened V by 6 bases and J by 1 base, and 19 bases separated the two germline ends. This CDR3 has 17 residues. The CDR3 protein is CASSQARGVSSNQPQHF. Written as DNA, the CDR3 is TGTGCCAGCAGCCAAGCCCGTGGTGTTTCGAGCAATCAGCCCCAGCATTTT.

This clonotype was found a few times. The chain uses TRBV11-2 and TRBJ2-2, with D possibly being TRBD1 (6 bases). This CDR3 contains 14 residues. Germline values: CDR1 SGHAT, CDR2 FQNNGV. Trimming took 6 bases from V and 1 from J, leaving 9 bases between them. The CDR3 region has the DNA TGTGCCAGCAGATACAGGGTGAACACCGGGGAGCTGTTTTTT. It specifies CASRYRVNTGELFF.

This chain uses TRBV5-1 with TRBJ2-2; 12 nucleotides match TRBD2. From germline, CDR1 is SGHRS and CDR2 YFSETQ. The V and J ends lost 3 bases and 3 bases, in that order; junction bases with no gene match: 6. The CDR3 sequence is 17 residues long. CDR3 DNA: TGCGCCAGCAGCTCGAAGACTAGCGGGGGTTACACCGGGGAGCTGTTTTTT. It translates to CASSSKTSGGYTGELFF.

This clonotype was seen more than once but under ten times. Here the CDR3 DNA reads TGTGCCAGCAGTAGGGGGACTTTCACCGGGGAGCTGTTTTTT. This sequence encodes CASSRGTFTGELFF. The chain has TRBV6-5 and TRBJ2-2; D may match TRBD1 or TRBD2 (6 bases each). This CDR3 comprises 14 residues. Trimming cost V 5 bases and J 4 bases, with 11 bases left between them. CDR1 MNHEY and CDR2 SVGAGI come from the germline V gene.

This clonotype appeared many times. V is TRBV15 and J is TRBJ2-7; 9 bases are a match to TRBD1. The V segment lost 2 bases and the J segment 7 bases; nucleotides outside the gene matches: 3. The CDR3 extends over 13 amino acids. CDR1 and CDR2 from the germline V gene are LNHNV and YYDKDF (reference sequence). CDR3 in DNA: TGTGCCACCAGCAGAAGGACAGGGGAAGAGCAGTACGTC. This gives the protein CATSRRTGEEQYV.

V is TRBV7-2 and J is TRBJ2-7; 7 bases are shared with TRBD2. V gave up 2 bases and J gave up 3 bases; unmatched junction bases: 4. The CDR3 sequence is 14 residues long. Germline-derived CDR1 and CDR2 are SGHTA and FQGNSA. Here the CDR3 reads CASSLTGGNYEQYF. The CDR3, as DNA: TGTGCCAGCAGCTTAACGGGAGGAAACTACGAGCAGTACTTC.

This clonotype was counted a few times. This chain links TRBV5-4 with TRBJ2-3; D remains unclear. Looked up from germline, CDR1 is SGHNT and CDR2 is YYREEE (reference sequence). The CDR3 runs 13 residues. Trimming removed 0 bases at V and 5 bases at J, with 7 bases between. The CDR3 nucleotides are TGTGCCAGCAGCTTGGCCATAGGAGATACGCAGTATTTT. This encodes CASSLAIGDTQYF. Using reference TRBV5-4 and TRBJ2-3 for the parts outside the CDR3, the full variable domain is ETGVTQSPTHLIKTRGQQVTLRCSSQSGHNTVSWYQQALGQGPQFIFQYYREEENGRGNFPPRFSGLQFPNYSSELNVNALELDDSALYLCASSLAIGDTQYFGPGTRLTVL.

This rearrangement joins TRBV7-2 to TRBJ2-5; TRBD1 might be the D (5 bases). Germline V gene lookup returns CDR1 SGHTA and CDR2 FQGNSA. The CDR3 sequence is 13 residues long. Trimming took 2 bases from V and 6 from J, leaving 10 bases between them. The CDR3 spells CASSLSGLKTQYF. DNA for the CDR3: TGTGCCAGCAGCTTATCAGGGCTCAAGACCCAGTACTTC.

This clonotype was seen a few times. The chain recombines TRBV6-6 with TRBJ1-5; unclear D gene. CDR1 MNHNY and CDR2 SVGAGI come from the germline V gene (reference sequence). Between the trimmed V and J ends, which lost 2 bases and 6 bases, there was a span of 11 bases. The CDR3 totals 14 residues. The DNA of the CDR3 is TGTGCCAGCAGTTACGGGTCCCTTGGTCAGCCCCAGCATTTT. This translates into CASSYGSLGQPQHF.

This clonotype appeared a few times. The rearrangement uses TRBV5-1 and TRBJ2-2; TRBD1 matches 9 bases. CDR3 size: 15 residues. Germline CDR1 SGHRS, CDR2 YFSETQ. Trimming removed 4 bases from V and 4 bases from J; junction bases left unmatched: 5. CDR3 sequence: CASSQDRGLTGELFF. For the CDR3, the DNA is TGCGCCAGCAGCCAGGACAGGGGACTCACCGGGGAGCTGTTTTTT.

This clonotype was seen a handful of times. The V and J genes are TRBV20-1 and TRBJ2-5, with TRBD1 identical over 8 bases. V trimming: 2 bases; J trimming: 9 bases; junction bases outside the gene matches: 5. The germline V gene encodes CDR1 DFQATT and CDR2 SNEGSKA (reference sequence). CDR3 length equals 12 residues. CDR3 coding DNA: TGCAGTGCTAGAAACGGACAGGGCGCCCAGTACTTC. It encodes CSARNGQGAQYF.

This rearrangement joins TRBV6-4 to TRBJ2-3; D is possibly TRBD1 or TRBD2 (5 bases each). V gave up 0 bases and J gave up 2 bases, with 9 bases separating them. CDR3 length equals 15 residues. Germline V gene data show CDR1 as MRHNA and CDR2 as SNTAGT. The CDR3 DNA reads as TGTGCCAGCAGTGACTCGGGGGACCCCACAGATACGCAGTATTTT. It encodes CASSDSGDPTDTQYF.

Only a few counts were recorded for this clonotype. The rearrangement joins TRBV7-2 to TRBJ2-2; D remains unclear. Germline V CDR1 and CDR2: SGHTA, FQGNSA. Trimming pared 5 bases from V and 7 bases from J, leaving 5 bases between. The CDR3 spans 11 residues. The CDR3 DNA follows: TGTGCCAGCAGCACCAACGGGGAGCTGTTTTTT. Amino acid sequence: CASSTNGELFF. Drawing the rest from reference TRBV7-2 and TRBJ2-2, the complete variable domain is GAGVSQSPSNKVTEKGKDVELRCDPISGHTALYWYRQSLGQGLEFLIYFQGNSAPDKSGLPSDRFSAERTGGSVSTLTIQRTQQEDSAVYLCASSTNGELFFGEGSRLTVL.

This chain uses TRBV20-1 with TRBJ2-3; TRBD2 matches at 8 bases. Germline values: CDR1 DFQATT, CDR2 SNEGSKA (reference sequence). The CDR3 is 14 residues long. J gave up 6 bases and V 1 base, and 6 bases lay outside the gene matches. DNA of the CDR3: TGCAGTGCTAGAGTCCCTAGCGGGCTTGATACGCAGTATTTT. The encoded protein is CSARVPSGLDTQYF.

In its sample, this clonotype was seen a few times. The gene calls are TRBV15 and TRBJ2-7; D is uncertain. The germline V and J ends were trimmed by 6 bases and 7 bases, with 13 bases remaining between them. The V gene's germline CDR1 is LNHNV and CDR2 YYDKDF (reference sequence). The CDR3 is 12 residues long. CDR3 coding DNA: TGTGCCACCAGGGATCCGTTTGGAGAGCAGTACTTC. It translates to CATRDPFGEQYF.

This clonotype has more than one count but fewer than ten. In DNA, the CDR3 is TGCGCCAGCAGCCTACTGACTAGCGGCCGTGGCACCGGGGAGCTGTTTTTT. Amino acids: CASSLLTSGRGTGELFF. V gene TRBV4-3 combines with J gene TRBJ2-2; 9 nucleotides match TRBD2. The CDR3 is 17 residues long. Unmatched junction bases numbered 10, after V lost 4 bases and J lost 4 bases. CDR1 LGHNA and CDR2 YSLEER come from the germline V gene.